Shown below are 32 T cell receptor beta chains from a single sample sequenced in a study of cytomegalovirus exposure and HLA in healthy donors. Libraries were prepared by immunoSEQ multiplex PCR; TCRdb keeps only in-frame clonotypes and omits some of them. The table has about 110,000 clones, almost 96% seen once. The sequenced sample consisted of PBMCs. The receptors derive from a woman aged 18-30 years in good health and CMV-seronegative.

The rearrangement joins TRBV28 to TRBJ2-7; 12 bases align to TRBD2. Losses at the gene ends were 8 bases for V and 0 bases for J; bases not matched to a gene: 5. CDR3 length equals 15 residues. CDR1 and CDR2 (germline): MDHEN, SYDVKM. The CDR3 coding sequence is TGTGCCAGCGAACTAGCGGGGGGAAACTCCTACGAGCAGTACTTC. Its protein is CASELAGGNSYEQYF.

The rearrangement links TRBV28 to TRBJ2-5; 11 bases are a match to TRBD1. Trimming cost V 2 bases and J 5 bases; bases outside gene matches: 4. The CDR3 has 15 residues. CDR1 is MDHEN, CDR2 SYDVKM, per germline. The DNA of the CDR3 is TGTGCCAGCAGTTTAGGGGGACAGGGGGGGGAGACCCAGTACTTC. This encodes CASSLGGQGGETQYF.

The J gene is TRBJ2-1, the V gene TRBV5-6, with a weak D call TRBD1 (5 bases). There are 14 residues in the CDR3. The germline V and J ends were trimmed by 2 bases and 2 bases, with 8 bases remaining between them. Germline V gene sequence: CDR1 SGHDT, CDR2 YYEEEE. CDR3 in DNA: TGTGCCAGCAGCTTTCTGACAGCCTACAATGAGCAGTTCTTC. The encoded protein is CASSFLTAYNEQFF.

The chain employs TRBV7-6 and TRBJ2-1; 7 bases agree with TRBD2. Germline V gene lookup returns CDR1 SGHVS and CDR2 FNYEAQ. The CDR3 sequence is 16 residues long. J gave up 5 bases and V 5 bases, and 12 bases lay outside the gene matches. The CDR3, as DNA: TGTGCCAGCAGCCTTACCAGGGAGGGCGGCGACAATGAGCAGTTCTTC. Residues: CASSLTREGGDNEQFF.

The V gene is TRBV4-1, the J gene TRBJ2-2; TRBD1 might be the D (5 bases). Germline V gene data show CDR1 as MGHRA and CDR2 as YSYEKL. This CDR3 spans 15 amino acids. Trimming removed 4 bases from V and 6 bases from J, with 15 bases in between. This CDR3 is CASSPMNRSPGELFF. The CDR3 nucleotides are TGCGCCAGCAGCCCCATGAACAGGTCCCCCGGGGAGCTGTTTTTT.

This sequence joins TRBV9 and TRBJ2-6; no reliable D call. This CDR3 spans 15 amino acids. V was pared by 3 bases and J by 0 bases, with 7 bases between. CDR1 and CDR2 (germline): SGDLS, YYNGEE. Here the CDR3 DNA reads TGTGCCAGCAGCGGACTCCCCTCTGGGGCCAACGTCCTGACTTTC. This translates into CASSGLPSGANVLTF.

The V gene is TRBV7-9, the J gene TRBJ1-5; 7 bases map to TRBD1. V lost 5 bases and J lost 4; bases outside the gene matches: 8. The CDR3 is made up of 15 amino acids. Germline V CDR1 and CDR2: SEHNR, FQNEAQ (reference sequence). The CDR3 loop reads CASSTDREENQPQHF. The CDR3 coding sequence is TGTGCCAGCAGCACAGACAGGGAGGAGAATCAGCCCCAGCATTTT.

The sample holds one count of this clone. The chain combines TRBV18 with TRBJ1-4; 8 nucleotides agree with TRBD1. The CDR3 totals 16 residues. Per the germline V gene, CDR1 is KGHSH and CDR2 is LQKENI. V shed 4 bases, J shed 2 bases, and the junction held 6 bases outside the gene matches. The CDR3 DNA reads TGTGCCAGCTCACTCGGACAGGGAAGGACTAATGAAAAACTGTTTTTT. This codes for CASSLGQGRTNEKLFF.

The chain links TRBV19 to TRBJ2-2, with 9 positions matching TRBD1. The CDR3 is 16 residues long. The trim removed 4 bases at V and 5 bases at J, leaving 8 bases unmatched. Germline V gene data show CDR1 as LNHDA and CDR2 as SQIVND (reference sequence). In nucleotides, the CDR3 is TGTGCCAGTAGTAGGAAAACCGGGACAGGGACCGGGGAGCTGTTTTTT. Amino acids: CASSRKTGTGTGELFF.

The chain couples TRBV11-2 to TRBJ2-7; TRBD1 agrees at 7 bases. The CDR3 is 14 amino acids. In germline, CDR1 is SGHAT, CDR2 FQNNGV. V dropped 5 bases and J dropped 0; count of bases not matched to a gene: 4. CDR3 sequence reads: CASSAPGGSYEQYF. CDR3 sequence (DNA): TGTGCCAGCAGCGCTCCAGGGGGCTCCTACGAGCAGTACTTC.

This chain uses TRBV7-2 with TRBJ2-7, with D possibly matching TRBD2 (6 bases). Looked up from germline, CDR1 is SGHTA and CDR2 is FQGNSA. This CDR3 region has 14 residues. V was pared by 4 bases and J by 1 base, with 11 bases between. CDR3 region: CASSWSGLSYEQYF. For the CDR3, the DNA is TGTGCCAGCAGCTGGTCGGGACTGTCCTACGAGCAGTACTTC.

This chain links TRBV7-2 with TRBJ1-1; D is unresolved. CDR3 length: 14 residues. V was shortened by 1 base and J by 0 bases, with 6 bases between the two germline ends. The germline CDR1 and CDR2 sequences are SGHTA and FQGNSA. The CDR3 reads CASSLGIVNTEAFF. In nucleotides, the CDR3 is TGTGCCAGCAGCTTAGGTATTGTGAACACTGAAGCTTTCTTT.

The rearrangement uses TRBV10-3 and TRBJ2-1; a weak D match, TRBD2 (6 bases). CDR1 and CDR2 (germline): ENHRY, SYGVKD. CDR3 length: 14 amino acids. The V end was cut by 0 bases, the J end by 6 bases, with 9 bases between. CDR3 residues: CAISESQAGNEQFF. The CDR3 coding sequence is TGTGCCATCAGTGAGTCACAAGCGGGCAATGAGCAGTTCTTC.

This chain connects TRBV5-1 to TRBJ2-1; 10 bases map to TRBD1. This CDR3 has 14 residues. In germline, CDR1 is SGHRS, CDR2 YFSETQ. The ends lost 3 bases at V and 7 bases at J; junction bases unmatched: 4. CDR3 DNA sequence: TGCGCCAGCAGCTGGGGGACAGGGGCTAATGAGCAGTTCTTC. Amino acids: CASSWGTGANEQFF.

The V and J genes are TRBV5-1 and TRBJ2-5; 12 bases are a match to TRBD1. J was trimmed by 5 bases and V by 1 base; bases with no gene match: 9. The CDR3 sequence is 17 residues long. Germline V gene lookup returns CDR1 SGHRS and CDR2 YFSETQ. The CDR3 DNA reads as TGCGCCAGCAGCTTGTTGGGACAGGGGGCGATCGGGGAGACCCAGTACTTC. This gives the protein CASSLLGQGAIGETQYF.

This clone was observed a single time. The rearrangement uses TRBV18 and TRBJ2-2, with 10 positions matching TRBD1. Trimming cost V 0 bases and J 5 bases; bases outside gene matches: 0. The germline V gene encodes CDR1 KGHSH and CDR2 LQKENI. The CDR3 contains 15 residues. The CDR3 here is CASSPPGQGTGELFF. CDR3 coding DNA: TGTGCCAGCTCACCACCGGGACAGGGGACCGGGGAGCTGTTTTTT.

The chain has TRBV2 and TRBJ2-5, with unresolved D. Germline V CDR1 and CDR2: SNHLY, FYNNEI. V shed 4 bases and J shed 6 bases, with 3 bases lying between them. The length of the CDR3 is 10 residues. The CDR3 bases are TGTGCCAGCAGTGTCAAGACCCAGTACTTC. As protein: CASSVKTQYF.

The chain carries TRBV7-6 and TRBJ2-1; 8 bases line up with TRBD2. The length of the CDR3 is 16 residues. Germline V gene lookup returns CDR1 SGHVS and CDR2 FNYEAQ. The trim removed 3 bases at V and 2 bases at J, leaving 6 bases unmatched. This chain's CDR3 is CASSLAGGVTYNEQFF. CDR3 coding DNA: TGTGCCAGCAGCTTGGCCGGGGGGGTAACCTACAATGAGCAGTTCTTC.

The CDR3 region is CASSLYGQHRNLNTEAFF. The CDR3 nucleotides read TGTGCCAGCAGCTTATACGGCCAGCACAGGAATTTGAACACTGAAGCTTTCTTT. V gene TRBV7-8 combines with J gene TRBJ1-1; D is possibly TRBD1 (5 bases). The CDR3 consists of 18 residues. The V end was cut by 2 bases, the J end by 0 bases, with 19 bases between. Germline V gene data show CDR1 as SGHVS and CDR2 as FQNEAQ.

This clone has just one count. The chain has TRBV27 and TRBJ2-7; 7 bases are a match to TRBD1. The CDR3 sequence is 14 residues long. J was trimmed by 2 bases and V by 3 bases; bases with no gene match: 4. Germline lookup yields CDR1 MNHEY and CDR2 SMNVEV (reference sequence). The DNA of the CDR3 is TGTGCCAGCAGTTTGACAGGGAGCGCCTACGAGCAGTACTTC. Its protein is CASSLTGSAYEQYF.

The CDR3 loop is CASSPTGGQGSFGYTF. The CDR3 nucleotides read TGCGCCAGCAGCCCGACGGGGGGACAGGGTTCTTTCGGCTACACCTTC. The chain carries TRBV5-1 and TRBJ1-2, with 9 bases identical to TRBD1. This CDR3 is built from 16 residues. With V trimmed by 4 bases and J by 8 bases, 15 bases remained unmatched. Germline V lookup: CDR1 SGHRS, CDR2 YFSETQ. Based on the CDR3 plus reference TRBV5-1 and TRBJ1-2, the full variable domain is KAGVTQTPRYLIKTRGQQVTLSCSPISGHRSVSWYQQTPGQGLQFLFEYFSETQRNKGNFPGRFSGRQFSNSRSEMNVSTLELGDSALYLCASSPTGGQGSFGYTFGSGTRLTVV.

V usage is TRBV28 and J usage is TRBJ2-7, with 11 bases identical to TRBD2. V was clipped by 2 bases and J by 3 bases; unmatched bases: 0. This CDR3 contains 14 residues. Germline-derived CDR1 and CDR2 are MDHEN and SYDVKM. The CDR3 loop reads CASSLLAGGYEQYF. The CDR3 nucleotides read TGTGCCAGCAGTTTACTAGCGGGGGGCTACGAGCAGTACTTC.

Here the CDR3 reads CASSLSREVRRNEQFF. CDR3 DNA: TGTGCCAGCAGCTTATCCCGGGAGGTTCGCCGCAATGAGCAGTTCTTC. V gene TRBV7-2 combines with J gene TRBJ2-1; 7 nucleotides match TRBD2. The V gene's germline CDR1 is SGHTA and CDR2 FQGNSA. This CDR3 has 16 amino acids. V lost 2 bases and J lost 6; bases outside the gene matches: 10. Looking up the rest from reference TRBV7-2 and TRBJ2-1 gives the full variable domain: GAGVSQSPSNKVTEKGKDVELRCDPISGHTALYWYRQSLGQGLEFLIYFQGNSAPDKSGLPSDRFSAERTGGSVSTLTIQRTQQEDSAVYLCASSLSREVRRNEQFFGPGTRLTVL.

V and J are TRBV4-2 and TRBJ1-3, with TRBD1 as a possible D gene (5 bases). The CDR3 has 17 amino acids. V lost 1 base to trimming and J lost 3 bases, with 16 bases between them. Germline V lookup: CDR1 LGHNA, CDR2 YNFKEQ. The CDR3: CASSQVSGRVGGNTIYF. The CDR3 coding sequence is TGTGCCAGCAGCCAAGTTTCCGGCAGGGTCGGTGGAAACACCATATATTTT.

The chain uses TRBV7-9 and TRBJ2-7; D call uncertain. The V end was cut by 3 bases, the J end by 4 bases, with 7 bases between. Germline V gene data show CDR1 as SEHNR and CDR2 as FQNEAQ (reference sequence). This CDR3 is 12 amino acids long. CDR3 in DNA: TGTGCCAGCAGCTTCCTGTTGTACGAGCAGTACTTC. Its protein product is CASSFLLYEQYF. The whole variable domain, filled in from reference TRBV7-9 and TRBJ2-7, reads DTGVSQNPRHKITKRGQNVTFRCDPISEHNRLYWYRQTLGQGPEFLTYFQNEAQLEKSRLLSDRFSAERPKGSFSTLEIQRTEQGDSAMYLCASSFLLYEQYFGPGTRLTVT.

This chain uses TRBV7-2 with TRBJ2-2, with 8 bases identical to TRBD2. CDR3 length: 16 residues. The V gene end was trimmed by 1 base and the J gene end by 1 base; junction bases not matched to a gene: 2. Germline V gene data show CDR1 as SGHTA and CDR2 as FQGNSA. The CDR3 DNA reads as TGTGCCAGCAGCTTAGGGCTAGCGGGGAACACCGGGGAGCTGTTTTTT. Amino acids: CASSLGLAGNTGELFF.

This chain uses TRBV2 with TRBJ1-2; no clear D gene. The CDR3 extends over 12 amino acids. Germline V gene lookup returns CDR1 SNHLY and CDR2 FYNNEI. Trimming took off 8 bases at V and 2 bases at J, with 9 bases between the two ends. CDR3 sequence (DNA): TGTGCCAGCGGCAGGCGAAACTATGGCTACACCTTC. It encodes CASGRRNYGYTF.

The CDR3 DNA sequence: TGTGCCAGTAAGGGACAGCCCACAGATACGCAGTATTTT. Its translation: CASKGQPTDTQYF. The gene calls are TRBV19 and TRBJ2-3; TRBD1 agrees at 7 bases. The CDR3 contains 13 residues. The V segment lost 7 bases and the J segment 2 bases; nucleotides outside the gene matches: 3. The germline CDR1 and CDR2 sequences are LNHDA and SQIVND (reference sequence).

This clone occurred once. V gene TRBV7-9 combines with J gene TRBJ1-1, with 8 nucleotides matching TRBD1. The germline V gene encodes CDR1 SEHNR and CDR2 FQNEAQ (reference sequence). V lost 6 bases to trimming and J lost 4 bases; unmatched junction nucleotides: 10. The CDR3 spans 15 residues. The chain's CDR3 is CASSWARQGRTEAFF. The CDR3 coding sequence is TGTGCCAGCAGTTGGGCCCGACAGGGGCGCACTGAAGCTTTCTTT.

This chain connects TRBV15 to TRBJ1-1, with D perhaps TRBD1 (5 bases). The CDR3 loop spans 13 amino acids. The germline V gene encodes CDR1 LNHNV and CDR2 YYDKDF (reference sequence). The V end lost 9 bases, the J end lost 4 bases, and 15 bases lay between the germline ends. The CDR3 DNA follows: TGTGCCACGACAGAGCGGGGGTTCACTGAAGCTTTCTTT. Translated, it gives CATTERGFTEAFF.

V is TRBV4-3 and J is TRBJ1-2, with 8 bases that match TRBD1. The V gene end was trimmed by 1 base and the J gene end by 1 base; junction bases not matched to a gene: 5. CDR1 is LGHNA and CDR2 is YSLEER in the germline V gene. CDR3 length: 16 amino acids. The CDR3 loop reads CASSQGTGWNNYGYTF. CDR3 DNA: TGCGCCAGCAGCCAAGGGACAGGGTGGAATAACTATGGCTACACCTTC.

V usage is TRBV27 and J usage is TRBJ2-5, with a tentative D call TRBD1 (6 bases). The germline gives CDR1 MNHEY, CDR2 SMNVEV (reference sequence). V lost 5 bases to trimming and J lost 2 bases, with 12 bases between them. The CDR3 is 14 residues long. The CDR3 loop is CASSKQGGQETQYF. CDR3 in DNA: TGTGCCAGCAGTAAACAGGGTGGTCAAGAGACCCAGTACTTC.